Shown below are 4 T cell receptor beta chains from a single sample sequenced in a study of blood T cell repertoires in COVID-19. Profiled with immunoSEQ multiplex PCR; TCRdb holds only in-frame clones, not every one. This table holds about 140,000 clones, 84% found once. The source material was peripheral blood. The source of these receptors is an elderly woman in a cohort sampled during active or convalescent COVID-19.

The chain is built from TRBV2 and TRBJ2-2, with 8 bases fitting TRBD1. The germline CDR1 and CDR2 sequences are SNHLY and FYNNEI. CDR3 length equals 16 residues. V shed 4 bases, J shed 7 bases, and the junction held 11 bases outside the gene matches. The CDR3 DNA follows: TGTGCCAGCAGTGGAAAAACCAGGGGGCAGGGCGGGGAGCTGTTTTTT. Protein sequence: CASSGKTRGQGGELFF.

This clone has more than one count but fewer than ten. The chain has TRBV18 and TRBJ2-1; 8 bases are a match to TRBD1. This CDR3 region has 15 residues. Germline assignment: CDR1 KGHSH and CDR2 LQKENI. Trimming removed 2 bases from V and 9 bases from J; junction bases left unmatched: 9. The CDR3 reads CASSPVAAGGGEQFF. DNA for the CDR3: TGTGCCAGCTCACCAGTCGCGGCAGGGGGCGGTGAGCAGTTCTTC.

The CDR3 here is CASSDSGGWRETQYF. Here the CDR3 DNA reads TGTGCCAGCAGTGATTCAGGGGGTTGGAGAGAGACCCAGTACTTC. The chain has TRBV2 and TRBJ2-5; 7 bases match TRBD1. V lost 3 bases, J lost 4 bases, and 8 bases stayed unmatched. From germline, CDR1 is SNHLY and CDR2 FYNNEI. The CDR3 consists of 15 residues.

CDR3 DNA: TGTGCCAGCAGCTTAGCGGGTTTCCCTGAAGCTTTCTTT. Amino acid sequence: CASSLAGFPEAFF. The rearrangement links TRBV11-2 to TRBJ1-1; D gene uncertain. Deletions cut 1 base from V and 6 bases from J, with 9 bases between. The CDR3 covers 13 residues. Germline V lookup: CDR1 SGHAT, CDR2 FQNNGV.